The rows below give T cell receptor beta chains drawn from one sample of a study of circulating tumor DNA in untreated peripheral T-cell lymphoma. Generated by immunoSEQ multiplex PCR, the TCRdb table keeps only in-frame clones and is missing some. This sample has about 8,500 clones; roughly 80% occur once, and the top ten carry approximately 2.2%. Sequencing used tumor tissue. These receptor sequences come from a human donor with peripheral T-cell lymphoma. The CDR3 runs from the conserved cysteine through the conserved F or W. Each record gives: CDR3 protein, CDR3 DNA, V gene, J gene, D gene, clone size. D genes are given only for firm matches. Clone size is given for some rows only: seen once, a few or many times, or a class if the clone is expanded.

CAWSVGLSTDTQYF,TGTGCCTGGAGTGTGGGGCTCTCCACAGATACGCAGTATTTT,TRBV30,TRBJ2-3,.,.
CSVGTGGTDTQYF,TGCAGCGTTGGGACAGGGGGCACAGATACGCAGTATTTT,TRBV29-1,TRBJ2-3,TRBD1,.
CASSLPGRGGYNEQFF,TGTGCCAGCAGCCTCCCTGGGCGGGGGGGTTACAATGAGCAGTTCTTC,TRBV11-3,TRBJ2-1,TRBD2,once
CASSPAVGDTQYF,TGTGCCAGCTCACCGGCGGTGGGGGATACGCAGTATTTT,TRBV18,TRBJ2-3,.,.
CAWSVGGAATGELFF,TGTGCCTGGAGTGTCGGTGGGGCGGCCACCGGGGAGCTGTTTTTT,TRBV30,TRBJ2-2,.,.
CASSENQPGTQETQYF,TGTGCCAGCAGTGAAAACCAGCCCGGGACGCAAGAGACCCAGTACTTC,TRBV28,TRBJ2-5,.,.
CASSYRGGQGSYGYTF,TGTGCCAGCAGTTATCGCGGGGGACAGGGGTCCTATGGCTACACCTTC,TRBV11-3,TRBJ1-2,TRBD1,.
CASSQDRQNSYNEQFF,TGCGCCAGCAGCCAAGATCGACAGAACTCCTACAATGAGCAGTTCTTC,TRBV1,TRBJ2-1,.,.
CAWSPTGVAFF,TGTGCCTGGAGTCCGACAGGGGTAGCTTTCTTT,TRBV30,TRBJ1-1,TRBD1,.
CASSGDLGPYEQYF,TGTGCCAGCAGTGGGGACCTTGGCCCCTACGAGCAGTACTTC,TRBV6-8,TRBJ2-7,.,.
CSVDRGGGTYEQYF,TGCAGCGTTGATCGTGGCGGGGGGACCTACGAGCAGTACTTC,TRBV29-1,TRBJ2-7,TRBD2,.
CAWSVQGYTEAFF,TGTGCCTGGAGTGTACAAGGGTACACTGAAGCTTTCTTT,TRBV30,TRBJ1-1,.,.
CASSPAGTDLSGNTIYF,TGTGCCAGCAGCCCCGCCGGGACGGACCTCTCTGGAAACACCATATATTTT,TRBV15,TRBJ1-3,.,.
CASSPRAEETQYF,TGTGCCAGCTCACCGCGGGCAGAAGAGACCCAGTACTTC,TRBV18,TRBJ2-5,.,.
CASSGDSYNEQFF,TGTGCCAGTAGTGGGGACTCTTACAATGAGCAGTTCTTC,TRBV19,TRBJ2-1,.,few
CAWTGQGVTEAFF,TGTGCCTGGACGGGACAGGGGGTCACTGAAGCTTTCTTT,TRBV30,TRBJ1-1,TRBD1,.